The clone carrying this T cell receptor beta chain has a single count. The antigen remains undetermined. This sample is part of a study of regulatory and conventional T cells in RAG deficiency. Study outcomes and limitations: Patient subsets had shorter CDR3s; Omenn Treg-Tconv overlap exceeded 90%.

This table comes from immunoSEQ multiplex PCR, and its TCRdb copy is limited to in-frame clones, with some not included. This table holds roughly 35,000 clones, over 75% found once. V dropped 5 bases and J dropped 5 bases, with 16 bases sitting between them. Germline V lookup: CDR1 SGHVS, CDR2 FNYEAQ. The CDR3 extends over 15 amino acids. These data were likewise used in another study, on regulatory T cells. In that study: Amplification used 52 TRBV primers and 13 TRBJ primers.

V gene TRBV7-6 combines with J gene TRBJ2-1, with a weak D call TRBD2 (6 bases). This TCR derives from a human donor in good health. Sequences were obtained from CD8+ T cells sorted from blood. The CDR3 here is CASSTRFGGNNEQFF. In nucleotides, the CDR3 is TGTGCCAGCAGCACCAGGTTCGGCGGGAACAATGAGCAGTTCTTC.